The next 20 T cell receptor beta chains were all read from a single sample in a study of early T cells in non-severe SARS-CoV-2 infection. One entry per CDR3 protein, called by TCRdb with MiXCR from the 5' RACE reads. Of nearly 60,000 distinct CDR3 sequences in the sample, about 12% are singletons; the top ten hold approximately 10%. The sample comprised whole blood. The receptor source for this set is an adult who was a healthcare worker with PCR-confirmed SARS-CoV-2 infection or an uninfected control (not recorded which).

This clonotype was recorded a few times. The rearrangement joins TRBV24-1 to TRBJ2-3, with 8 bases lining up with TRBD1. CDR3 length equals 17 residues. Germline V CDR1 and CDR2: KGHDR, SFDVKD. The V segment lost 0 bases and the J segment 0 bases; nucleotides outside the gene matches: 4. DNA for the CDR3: TGTGCCACCAGTGATTTGACAGGGACAGGCAGCACAGATACGCAGTATTTT. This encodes CATSDLTGTGSTDTQYF.

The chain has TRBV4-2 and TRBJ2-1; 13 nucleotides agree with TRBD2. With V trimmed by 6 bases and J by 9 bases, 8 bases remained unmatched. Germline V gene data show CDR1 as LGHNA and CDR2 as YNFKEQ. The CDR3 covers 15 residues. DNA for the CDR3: TGTGCCAGCAGGAACGGACTAGCGGGAGTTGGTGAGCAGTTCTTC. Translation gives CASRNGLAGVGEQFF.

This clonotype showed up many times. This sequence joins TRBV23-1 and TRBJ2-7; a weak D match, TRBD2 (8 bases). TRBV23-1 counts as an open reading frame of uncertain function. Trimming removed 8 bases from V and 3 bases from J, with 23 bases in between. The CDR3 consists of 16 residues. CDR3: CASPWRGRGARYEQYF. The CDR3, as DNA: TGCGCCAGCCCATGGAGGGGGCGGGGGGCGCGCTACGAGCAGTACTTC.

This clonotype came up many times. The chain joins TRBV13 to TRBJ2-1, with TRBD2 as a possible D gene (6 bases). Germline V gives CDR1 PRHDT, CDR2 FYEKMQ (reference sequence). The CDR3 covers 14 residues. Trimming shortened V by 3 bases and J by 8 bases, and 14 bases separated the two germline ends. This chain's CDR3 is CASSLGTLRDEQFF. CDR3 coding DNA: TGTGCCAGCAGCTTGGGGACTCTAAGGGATGAGCAGTTCTTC.

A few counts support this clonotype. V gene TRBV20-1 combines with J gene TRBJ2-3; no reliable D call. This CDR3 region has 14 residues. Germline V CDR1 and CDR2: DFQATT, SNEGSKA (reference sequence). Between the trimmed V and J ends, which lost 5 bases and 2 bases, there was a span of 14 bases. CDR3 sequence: CSAGSGGATDTQYF. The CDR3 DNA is TGCAGTGCTGGGTCCGGCGGAGCCACAGATACGCAGTATTTT.

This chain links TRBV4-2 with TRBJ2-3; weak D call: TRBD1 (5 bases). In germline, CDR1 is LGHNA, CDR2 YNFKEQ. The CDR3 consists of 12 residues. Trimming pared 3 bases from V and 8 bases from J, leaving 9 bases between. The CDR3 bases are TGTGCCAGCAGCCAGGGGCCCGGTACGCAGTATTTT. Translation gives CASSQGPGTQYF.

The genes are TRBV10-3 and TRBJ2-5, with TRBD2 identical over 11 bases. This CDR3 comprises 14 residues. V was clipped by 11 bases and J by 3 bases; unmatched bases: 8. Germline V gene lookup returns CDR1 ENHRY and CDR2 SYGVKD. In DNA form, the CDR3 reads TGTGCCGCCTCCCTAGCGGGAGGAGAAGAGACCCAGTACTTC. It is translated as CAASLAGGEETQYF.

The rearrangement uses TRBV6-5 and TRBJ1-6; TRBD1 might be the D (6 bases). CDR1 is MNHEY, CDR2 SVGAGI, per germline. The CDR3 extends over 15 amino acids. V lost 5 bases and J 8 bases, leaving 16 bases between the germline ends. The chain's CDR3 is CASSPDAGDHSPLHF. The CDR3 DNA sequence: TGTGCCAGCAGTCCAGACGCAGGGGACCATTCACCCCTCCACTTT.

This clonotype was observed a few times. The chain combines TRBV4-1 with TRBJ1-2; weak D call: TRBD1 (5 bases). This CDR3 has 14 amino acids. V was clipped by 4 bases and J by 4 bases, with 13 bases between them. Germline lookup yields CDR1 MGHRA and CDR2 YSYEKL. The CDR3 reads CASSPVREAYGYTF. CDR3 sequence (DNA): TGCGCCAGCAGCCCCGTCAGGGAGGCCTATGGCTACACCTTC.

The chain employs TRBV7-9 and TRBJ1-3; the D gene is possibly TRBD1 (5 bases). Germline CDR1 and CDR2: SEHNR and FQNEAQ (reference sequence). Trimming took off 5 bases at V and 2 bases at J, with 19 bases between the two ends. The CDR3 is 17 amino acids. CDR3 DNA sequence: TGTGCCAGCAGCCTATCCGGGCCGCGACAGACTGGAAACACCATATATTTT. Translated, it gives CASSLSGPRQTGNTIYF. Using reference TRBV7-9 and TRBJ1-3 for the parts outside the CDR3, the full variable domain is DTGVSQNPRHKITKRGQNVTFRCDPISEHNRLYWYRQTLGQGPEFLTYFQNEAQLEKSRLLSDRFSAERPKGSFSTLEIQRTEQGDSAMYLCASSLSGPRQTGNTIYFGEGSWLTVV.

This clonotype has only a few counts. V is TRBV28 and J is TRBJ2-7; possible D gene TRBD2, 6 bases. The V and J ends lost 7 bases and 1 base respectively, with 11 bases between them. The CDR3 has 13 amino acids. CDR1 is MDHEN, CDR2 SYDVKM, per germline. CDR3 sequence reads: CASIKTSSYEQYF. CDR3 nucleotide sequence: TGTGCCAGCATAAAGACTAGTTCCTACGAGCAGTACTTC.

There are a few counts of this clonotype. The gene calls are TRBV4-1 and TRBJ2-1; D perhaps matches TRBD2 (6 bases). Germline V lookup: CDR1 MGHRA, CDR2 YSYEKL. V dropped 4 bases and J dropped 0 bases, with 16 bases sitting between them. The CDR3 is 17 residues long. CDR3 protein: CASSRMGRDRSYNEQFF. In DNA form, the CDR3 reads TGCGCCAGCAGCCGCATGGGGCGGGACCGCTCCTACAATGAGCAGTTCTTC.

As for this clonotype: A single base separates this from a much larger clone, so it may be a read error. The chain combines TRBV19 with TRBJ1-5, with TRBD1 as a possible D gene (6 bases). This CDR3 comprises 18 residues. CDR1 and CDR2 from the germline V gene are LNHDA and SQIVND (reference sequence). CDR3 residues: CAISIVIQTGYSNQPQHF. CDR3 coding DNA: TGTGCCATTAGTATAGTAATTCAGACAGGTTATAGCAATCAGCCCCAGCATTTT.

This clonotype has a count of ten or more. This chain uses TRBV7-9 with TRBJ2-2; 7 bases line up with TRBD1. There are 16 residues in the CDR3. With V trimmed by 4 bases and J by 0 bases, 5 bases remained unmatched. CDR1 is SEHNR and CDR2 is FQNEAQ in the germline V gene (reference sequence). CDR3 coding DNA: TGTGCCAGCAGCTCTGACAGGGAAGCGAACACCGGGGAGCTGTTTTTT. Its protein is CASSSDREANTGELFF. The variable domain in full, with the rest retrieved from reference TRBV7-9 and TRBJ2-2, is DTGVSQNPRHKITKRGQNVTFRCDPISEHNRLYWYRQTLGQGPEFLTYFQNEAQLEKSRLLSDRFSAERPKGSFSTLEIQRTEQGDSAMYLCASSSDREANTGELFFGEGSRLTVL.

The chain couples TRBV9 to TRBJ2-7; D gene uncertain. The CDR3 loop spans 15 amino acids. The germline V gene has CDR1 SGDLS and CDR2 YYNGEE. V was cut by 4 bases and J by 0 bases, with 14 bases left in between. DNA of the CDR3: TGTGCCAGCAGCCCCTCTGAAACTCCCTCCTACGAGCAGTACTTC. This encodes CASSPSETPSYEQYF.

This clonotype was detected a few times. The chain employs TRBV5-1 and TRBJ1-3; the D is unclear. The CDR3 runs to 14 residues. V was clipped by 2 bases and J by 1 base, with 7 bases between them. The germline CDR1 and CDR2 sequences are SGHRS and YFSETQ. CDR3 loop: CASSLDTSGNTIYF. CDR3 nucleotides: TGCGCCAGCAGCTTAGACACGTCTGGAAACACCATATATTTT.

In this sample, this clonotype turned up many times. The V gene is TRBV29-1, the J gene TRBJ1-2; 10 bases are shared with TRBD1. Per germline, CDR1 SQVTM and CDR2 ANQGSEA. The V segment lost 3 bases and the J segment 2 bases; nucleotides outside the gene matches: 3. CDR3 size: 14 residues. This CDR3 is CSVEGTGENYGYTF. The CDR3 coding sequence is TGCAGCGTTGAGGGGACAGGGGAGAACTATGGCTACACCTTC.

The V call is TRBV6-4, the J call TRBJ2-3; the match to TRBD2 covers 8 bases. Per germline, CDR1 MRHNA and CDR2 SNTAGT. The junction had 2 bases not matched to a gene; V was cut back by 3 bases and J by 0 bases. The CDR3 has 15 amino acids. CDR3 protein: CASSESSGSTDTQYF. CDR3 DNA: TGTGCCAGCAGTGAATCTAGCGGGAGCACAGATACGCAGTATTTT.

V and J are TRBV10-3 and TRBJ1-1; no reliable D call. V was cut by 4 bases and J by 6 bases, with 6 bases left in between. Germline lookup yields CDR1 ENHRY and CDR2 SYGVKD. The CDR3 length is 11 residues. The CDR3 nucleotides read TGTGCCATCAGTGTAGGGTCTGAAGCTTTCTTT. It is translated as CAISVGSEAFF.

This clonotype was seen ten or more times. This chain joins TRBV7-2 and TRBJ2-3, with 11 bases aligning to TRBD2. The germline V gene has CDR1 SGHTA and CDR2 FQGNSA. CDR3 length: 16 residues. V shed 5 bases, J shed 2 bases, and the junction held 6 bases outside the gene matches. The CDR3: CASSPRTSGFTDTQYF. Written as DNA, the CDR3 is TGTGCCAGCAGCCCCAGGACTAGCGGGTTCACAGATACGCAGTATTTT.